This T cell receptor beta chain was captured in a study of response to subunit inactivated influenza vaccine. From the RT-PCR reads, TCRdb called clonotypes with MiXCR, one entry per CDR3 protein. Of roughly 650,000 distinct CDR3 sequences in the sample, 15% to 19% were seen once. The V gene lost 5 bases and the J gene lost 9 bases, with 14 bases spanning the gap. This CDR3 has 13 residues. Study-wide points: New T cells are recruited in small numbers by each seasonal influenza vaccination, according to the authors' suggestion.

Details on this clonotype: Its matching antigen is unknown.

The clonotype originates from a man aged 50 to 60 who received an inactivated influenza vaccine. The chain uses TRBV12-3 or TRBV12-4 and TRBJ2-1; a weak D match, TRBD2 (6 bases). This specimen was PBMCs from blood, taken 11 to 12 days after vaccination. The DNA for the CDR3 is TGTGCCAGCAGTATCGGGACTCCCGGTGAGCAGTTCTTC. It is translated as CASSIGTPGEQFF.